The 23 T cell receptor beta chains presented below share a single source sample, sequenced in a study of shared clonotypes between healthy human individuals (TCRdb year 2020). The library was prepared using the immunoSEQ multiplex PCR assay. The source is immuneACCESS, and TCRdb retained only in-frame sequences with V and J called. Part of the clones is not carried over; for the studies checked, unresolved V genes explain less than half of this, and the remainder is unexplained. This sample has about 2.3 million clones in its table, and 80% to 95% of those were observed once. The top ten hold approximately 0.39% of the sample. Sequences were obtained from naive CD4+ T cells from PBMCs. Sample cell subset or site, as interpreted from the label and publication: CD45RA+ positively selected. The receptors stem from a man between 18 and 29 years old in good health. Some clones in this sample may be carry-over from other donors' samples.

The chain recombines TRBV7-9 with TRBJ2-7, with 10 bases matching TRBD1. The CDR3 is 14 amino acids. The V segment lost 5 bases and the J segment 10 bases; nucleotides outside the gene matches: 11. Per germline, CDR1 SEHNR and CDR2 FQNEAQ (reference sequence). The chain's CDR3 is CASSGGTGAGVQYF. CDR3 DNA sequence: TGTGCCAGCAGCGGAGGGACAGGGGCCGGGGTACAGTACTTC.

The chain joins TRBV6-1 to TRBJ1-2; D remains ambiguous. From germline, CDR1 is MNHNS and CDR2 SASEGT. The CDR3 has 13 residues. Trimming took 4 bases from V and 4 from J, leaving 10 bases between them. The CDR3 reads CASSVSSGYGYTF. The DNA of the CDR3 is TGTGCCAGCAGTGTGTCGTCAGGCTATGGCTACACCTTC.

V usage is TRBV7-9 and J usage is TRBJ2-1; TRBD2 might be the D (5 bases). Germline CDR1 is SEHNR and CDR2 is FQNEAQ (reference sequence). V lost 0 bases to trimming and J lost 9 bases, with 24 bases between them. The length of the CDR3 is 18 residues. DNA for the CDR3: TGTGCCAGCAGCTTAGCGATGGCGGGTGACCACCGAGTCGGTGAGCAGTTCTTC. Residues: CASSLAMAGDHRVGEQFF.

The chain recombines TRBV6-5 with TRBJ2-7, with D possibly matching TRBD2 (5 bases). The CDR3 length is 14 residues. Trimming pared 3 bases from V and 2 bases from J, leaving 11 bases between. In germline, CDR1 is MNHEY, CDR2 SVGAGI. CDR3 sequence: CASSYLSGAYEQYF. CDR3 sequence (DNA): TGTGCCAGCAGTTATCTCTCCGGGGCCTACGAGCAGTACTTC.

The rearrangement uses TRBV11-1 and TRBJ1-1; D not certain. Trimming stripped 5 bases from V and 5 bases from J, with 15 bases between. The V gene's germline CDR1 is SGHAT and CDR2 FQDESV (reference sequence). The length of the CDR3 is 14 residues. CDR3 sequence: CASSPLSSGTEAFF. CDR3 DNA: TGTGCCAGCAGCCCCCTCTCGTCGGGAACTGAAGCTTTCTTT.

This clone occurred once. The rearrangement links TRBV29-1 to TRBJ2-7; TRBD2 matches at 9 bases. V was clipped by 3 bases and J by 1 base; unmatched bases: 7. This CDR3 comprises 15 residues. CDR1 is SQVTM and CDR2 is ANQGSEA in the germline V gene. DNA of the CDR3: TGCAGCGTTGATGGTAGCGGGAGAGGGTCCTACGAGCAGTACTTC. As protein: CSVDGSGRGSYEQYF.

The gene calls are TRBV7-2 and TRBJ1-2; 7 positions match TRBD1. The CDR3 consists of 13 residues. V lost 4 bases to trimming and J lost 8 bases; unmatched junction nucleotides: 7. The germline V gene has CDR1 SGHTA and CDR2 FQGNSA. The CDR3, as DNA: TGTGCCAGCAGCTCCCGACAGGGTTGGGGCTACACCTTC. It is translated as CASSSRQGWGYTF.

CDR3 nucleotide sequence: TGTGCCAGCAACCGGGACAGGGGGCTTGAGCAGTACTTC. Protein: CASNRDRGLEQYF. The chain combines TRBV28 with TRBJ2-7, with TRBD1 identical over 12 bases. The germline gives CDR1 MDHEN, CDR2 SYDVKM. J gave up 7 bases and V 7 bases, and 5 bases lay outside the gene matches. The CDR3 extends over 13 amino acids.

The gene calls are TRBV14 and TRBJ1-1; D not resolved. The germline V gene has CDR1 SGHDN and CDR2 FVKESK. V shed 3 bases and J shed 3 bases, with 17 bases lying between them. This CDR3 has 16 amino acids. As DNA, the CDR3 is TGTGCCAGCAGCCACCTACGGTACGGAGCGGACACTGAAGCTTTCTTT. This translates into CASSHLRYGADTEAFF.

Only one count was recorded for this clone. V usage is TRBV7-2 and J usage is TRBJ2-1, with D possibly TRBD2 on 5 matching bases. Trimming stripped 5 bases from V and 5 bases from J, with 22 bases between. There are 17 residues in the CDR3. Germline loops: CDR1 SGHTA, CDR2 FQGNSA. DNA for the CDR3: TGTGCCAGCAGCCACGCTAGCCTTACATTAGGCCACAATGAGCAGTTCTTC. This gives the protein CASSHASLTLGHNEQFF.

The CDR3 reads CASQDRGRNEKLFF. The DNA of the CDR3 is TGTGCCAGCCAAGACAGGGGGCGTAATGAAAAACTGTTTTTT. The chain combines TRBV2 with TRBJ1-4; 10 bases match TRBD1. The V segment lost 8 bases and the J segment 4 bases; nucleotides outside the gene matches: 4. Germline loops: CDR1 SNHLY, CDR2 FYNNEI. The CDR3 contains 14 residues. Full variable domain (outside the CDR3, taken from reference TRBV2 and TRBJ1-4): EPEVTQTPSHQVTQMGQEVILRCVPISNHLYFYWYRQILGQKVEFLVSFYNNEISEKSEIFDDQFSVERPDGSNFTLKIRSTKLEDSAMYFCASQDRGRNEKLFFGSGTQLSVL.

The chain carries TRBV10-2 and TRBJ2-1; TRBD2 matches 10 bases. Germline values: CDR1 WSHSY, CDR2 SAAADI. CDR3 size: 17 residues. V shed 6 bases, J shed 10 bases, and the junction held 18 bases outside the gene matches. For the CDR3, the DNA is TGCGCCAGCAGGGAAGTGGGCGAGGCTAGCGGGAGAGGCGAGCAGTTCTTC. Its translation is CASREVGEASGRGEQFF.

J is TRBJ2-1 and V is TRBV4-2; 11 bases line up with TRBD2. V trimming: 3 bases; J trimming: 10 bases; junction bases outside the gene matches: 14. Germline CDR1 and CDR2: LGHNA and YNFKEQ. This CDR3 spans 17 amino acids. Here the CDR3 reads CASSQRRETSGIGEQFF. The CDR3 nucleotides are TGTGCCAGCAGCCAGCGACGGGAGACTAGCGGGATCGGGGAGCAGTTCTTC.

The chain carries TRBV6-1 and TRBJ1-1; TRBD1 might be the D (6 bases). The CDR3 contains 12 residues. Trimming shortened V by 3 bases and J by 6 bases, and 8 bases separated the two germline ends. Germline CDR1 reads MNHNS; CDR2 reads SASEGT. CDR3 region: CASSEGAPEAFF. CDR3 nucleotide sequence: TGTGCCAGCAGTGAGGGGGCACCTGAAGCTTTCTTT.

V and J are TRBV28 and TRBJ2-7; unclear D gene. Germline V CDR1 and CDR2: MDHEN, SYDVKM. V lost 9 bases to trimming and J lost 3 bases, with 12 bases between them. The CDR3 loop spans 12 amino acids. The CDR3 loop is CASQTPNYEQYF. CDR3 nucleotide sequence: TGTGCCAGTCAGACTCCTAACTACGAGCAGTACTTC. Filled out from reference TRBV28 and TRBJ2-7, the complete variable domain reads DVKVTQSSRYLVKRTGEKVFLECVQDMDHENMFWYRQDPGLGLRLIYFSYDVKMKEKGDIPEGYSVSREKKERFSLILESASTNQTSMYLCASQTPNYEQYFGPGTRLTVT.

CDR3 sequence: CASSYVLQGGTEAFF. The CDR3 nucleotides are TGTGCCAGCAGTTACGTCTTGCAGGGGGGCACTGAAGCTTTCTTT. The gene calls are TRBV6-5 and TRBJ1-1; 7 nucleotides line up with TRBD1. Losses at the gene ends were 2 bases for V and 4 bases for J; bases not matched to a gene: 7. Looked up from germline, CDR1 is MNHEY and CDR2 is SVGAGI. There are 15 residues in the CDR3.

This chain joins TRBV5-1 and TRBJ1-4; no clear D gene. CDR1 SGHRS and CDR2 YFSETQ come from the germline V gene. The CDR3 extends over 17 amino acids. Trimming shortened V by 1 base and J by 5 bases, and 18 bases separated the two germline ends. The CDR3 bases are TGCGCCAGCAGCTTGTATCCGGCCGGAAACGGGAATGAAAAACTGTTTTTT. It codes for CASSLYPAGNGNEKLFF.

The rearrangement joins TRBV5-1 to TRBJ2-7, with 7 bases matching TRBD1. The CDR3 covers 14 residues. Germline CDR1 and CDR2: SGHRS and YFSETQ. With 4 bases clipped from V and 4 bases from J, the junction kept 8 bases outside the gene matches. In DNA, the CDR3 is TGCGCCAGCAGCAGAGACAGGGACGGGTACGAGCAGTACTTC. Its protein is CASSRDRDGYEQYF.

Of note for this clone: Other DNA sequences in this specimen translate into the identical CDR3. V and J are TRBV28 and TRBJ1-1; D is unclear. V gave up 3 bases and J gave up 8 bases, with 7 bases separating them. The CDR3 loop spans 11 amino acids. Germline V gives CDR1 MDHEN, CDR2 SYDVKM. This CDR3 is CASSLSGEAFF. The CDR3 DNA reads as TGTGCCAGCAGTTTGTCCGGGGAAGCTTTCTTT.

The rearrangement links TRBV21-1 to TRBJ1-1. TRBV21-1 is a recognized pseudogene. The CDR3 runs to 14 residues. In DNA, the CDR3 is TGTGCCAGCAGCAAAGTTAGGGCGGACACTGAAGCTTTCTTT. Its translation: CASSKVRADTEAFF.

The chain uses TRBV19 and TRBJ2-2; D remains unclear. The CDR3 is made up of 14 amino acids. Trimming pared 6 bases from V and 5 bases from J, leaving 13 bases between. Germline V gene sequence: CDR1 LNHDA, CDR2 SQIVND (reference sequence). The DNA for the CDR3 is TGTGCCAGTAGGAGCGTCGGTGGAACCGGGGAGCTGTTTTTT. Its translation: CASRSVGGTGELFF.

In regard to this clone: Distinct nucleotide sequences in the sample also encode this CDR3. This rearrangement joins TRBV5-1 to TRBJ1-2; D gene uncertain. The CDR3 spans 14 residues. CDR1 SGHRS and CDR2 YFSETQ come from the germline V gene. The V gene lost 0 bases and the J gene lost 2 bases, with 8 bases spanning the gap. For the CDR3, the DNA is TGCGCCAGCAGCTTGGTGGCGGAAAACTATGGCTACACCTTC. Amino acid sequence: CASSLVAENYGYTF.

The chain combines TRBV2 with TRBJ1-5, with D unclear. Per the germline V gene, CDR1 is SNHLY and CDR2 is FYNNEI. CDR3 size: 13 residues. The V end was cut by 3 bases, the J end by 7 bases, with 10 bases between. CDR3 sequence (DNA): TGTGCCAGCAGTGACGGGTTAGGCCAGCCCCAGCATTTT. Protein: CASSDGLGQPQHF.